These 21 T cell receptor beta chains were sequenced from one sample in a study of T cells in Graves' hyperthyroidism and ophthalmopathy. Amplified regions were TCR beta CDR3 sequences from RNA transcripts. HTBI primers drove first-round RT-PCR of the TCR CDR3. From the multiplex PCR reads, TCRdb called clonotypes with MiXCR, one entry per CDR3 protein. The table lists hundreds of thousands of distinct CDR3 sequences, 13% to 15% of them singletons. Sample: blood. These receptors were taken from a woman between 18 and 29 years old with Graves' hyperthyroidism.

The J gene is TRBJ2-7, the V gene TRBV15; a possible D gene is TRBD2 (5 bases). The length of the CDR3 is 12 residues. Germline assignment: CDR1 LNHNV and CDR2 YYDKDF (reference sequence). Trimming cost V 1 base and J 7 bases, with 8 bases left between them. CDR3 in amino acids: CATSRAGWEQYF. The CDR3 DNA sequence: TGTGCCACCAGCAGAGCGGGGTGGGAGCAGTACTTC.

This clonotype was detected many times. The chain carries TRBV11-3 and TRBJ1-2; no definite D call. Trimming took 5 bases from V and 0 from J, leaving 16 bases between them. Germline CDR1 and CDR2: SGHNT and YENEEA. There are 16 residues in the CDR3. The CDR3 bases are TGTGCCAGCAGCACAAAGATGGCTGAGGCTAACTATGGCTACACCTTC. Encoded protein: CASSTKMAEANYGYTF.

This clonotype came up a few times. The rearrangement uses TRBV19 and TRBJ1-6; D is uncertain. CDR3 length: 12 residues. Germline V gene sequence: CDR1 LNHDA, CDR2 SQIVND (reference sequence). V gave up 3 bases and J gave up 6 bases, with 3 bases separating them. The CDR3 region has the DNA TGTGCCAGTAGTATCGGTAATTCACCCCTCCACTTT. Translation: CASSIGNSPLHF.

There are many counts of this clonotype. The chain combines TRBV12-3 or TRBV12-4 with TRBJ1-2, with TRBD1 identical over 7 bases. The CDR3 spans 13 residues. V lost 5 bases to trimming and J lost 8 bases; unmatched junction nucleotides: 8. The CDR3 sequence: CASSPDRDGGYTF. CDR3 coding DNA: TGTGCCAGCAGTCCAGACAGGGACGGAGGCTACACCTTC.

This clonotype showed up just a few times. Its ends do not fully match the called genes, so a read error is possible. The chain uses TRBV11-2 and TRBJ1-1; D gene unclear. The CDR3 covers 14 residues. Germline loops: CDR1 SGHAT, CDR2 FQNNGV. The CDR3 DNA sequence: TGTGGCAGCAGGTACCGACCGGTGAACACTGAAGCTTTCTTT. It is translated as CGSRYRPVNTEAFF.

The rearrangement joins TRBV11-2 to TRBJ2-6; D uncertain. The germline gives CDR1 SGHAT, CDR2 FQNNGV. The V end was cut by 6 bases, the J end by 1 base, with 10 bases between. The CDR3 has 15 residues. The CDR3 DNA reads TGTGCCAGCAGACCCGTGGGGTCTGGGGCCAACGTCCTGACTTTC. This translates into CASRPVGSGANVLTF. Based on the CDR3 plus reference TRBV11-2 and TRBJ2-6, the full variable domain is EAGVAQSPRYKIIEKRQSVAFWCNPISGHATLYWYQQILGQGPKLLIQFQNNGVVDDSQLPKDRFSAERLKGVDSTLKIQPAKLEDSAVYLCASRPVGSGANVLTFGAGSRLTVL.

The V and J genes are TRBV29-1 and TRBJ1-2, with D uncertain. Trimming pared 3 bases from V and 4 bases from J, leaving 6 bases between. CDR3 length equals 11 residues. CDR1 and CDR2 from the germline V gene are SQVTM and ANQGSEA. The CDR3 region is CSVDDVYGYTF. For the CDR3, the DNA is TGCAGCGTTGACGATGTCTATGGCTACACCTTC. Full variable domain (remainder filled in from reference TRBV29-1 and TRBJ1-2): SAVISQKPSRDICQRGTSLTIQCQVDSQVTMMFWYRQQPGQSLTLIATANQGSEATYESGFVIDKFPISRPNLTFSTLTVSNMSPEDSSIYLCSVDDVYGYTFGSGTRLTVV.

This clonotype has a count of ten or more. This chain joins TRBV20-1 and TRBJ2-7; 10 bases map to TRBD2. This CDR3 region has 11 residues. CDR1 and CDR2 from the germline V gene are DFQATT and SNEGSKA (reference sequence). After removal of 3 bases from V and 11 bases from J, the junction contained 4 bases not matched to a gene. The CDR3 spells CSASGLAGEYF. In nucleotides, the CDR3 is TGCAGTGCTAGTGGCCTAGCGGGAGAGTACTTC.

There are a few counts of this clonotype. This may stem from a read error, because a much larger clone lies one nucleotide away. This chain links TRBV7-9 with TRBJ2-7, with 8 bases aligning to TRBD1. The germline V gene has CDR1 SEHNR and CDR2 FQNEAQ (reference sequence). The CDR3 spans 15 residues. The CDR3 DNA sequence: TGTACCAGCAGCTCCCAGGGACAGGCAAACCACGAGCAGTACTTC. This gives the protein CTSSSQGQANHEQYF.

The sample holds many counts of this clonotype. The chain has TRBV6-1 and TRBJ2-1; D might be TRBD2 (6 bases). The CDR3 totals 15 residues. V gave up 4 bases and J gave up 7 bases, with 17 bases separating them. CDR1 is MNHNS and CDR2 is SASEGT in the germline V gene. DNA of the CDR3: TGTGCCAGCAGTGGCCTCCGGGGAGGCGGAAATGAGCAGTTCTTC. Translation gives CASSGLRGGGNEQFF.

This clonotype turned up a few times. The V call is TRBV12-3 or TRBV12-4, the J call TRBJ1-5; no clear D gene. This CDR3 is built from 18 residues. V shed 5 bases and J shed 1 base, with 21 bases lying between them. For the CDR3, the DNA is TGTGCCAGCAGTCAAAAGGATAAGAGCAAGACGAGCAATCAGCCCCAGCATTTT. It encodes CASSQKDKSKTSNQPQHF.

This clonotype was seen many times. The chain couples TRBV20-1 to TRBJ2-1; 8 nucleotides align to TRBD2. CDR1 and CDR2 (germline): DFQATT, SNEGSKA (reference sequence). After removal of 3 bases from V and 7 bases from J, the junction contained 8 bases not matched to a gene. The CDR3 runs to 14 residues. CDR3 sequence: CSASFGGDFNEQFF. The CDR3 DNA reads as TGCAGTGCTAGTTTCGGGGGGGATTTTAATGAGCAGTTCTTC.

The table lists this clonotype with a few counts. This chain joins TRBV19 and TRBJ2-7, with D perhaps being TRBD1 or TRBD2 (7 bases each). From germline, CDR1 is LNHDA and CDR2 SQIVND (reference sequence). Deletions cut 2 bases from V and 2 bases from J, with 10 bases between. The CDR3 sequence is 14 residues long. CDR3 protein: CASSIQGGPYEQYF. CDR3 sequence (DNA): TGTGCCAGTAGTATACAGGGGGGGCCCTACGAGCAGTACTTC.

This clonotype was counted only a few times. The rearrangement links TRBV20-1 to TRBJ1-1, with 10 bases aligning to TRBD1. Trimming removed 4 bases from V and 4 bases from J; junction bases left unmatched: 6. The length of the CDR3 is 14 residues. In germline, CDR1 is DFQATT, CDR2 SNEGSKA (reference sequence). The CDR3 DNA reads as TGCAGTGCTATCGTCGGGACAGGGGCCACTGAAGCTTTCTTT. This codes for CSAIVGTGATEAFF.

CDR3 loop: CASSPTTGGEQYF. CDR3 bases: TGTGCCAGCAGTCCTACGACTGGGGGGGAGCAGTACTTC. This chain uses TRBV6-1 with TRBJ2-7; tentatively, D is TRBD2 (6 bases). V lost 5 bases, J lost 7 bases, and 15 bases lay in between. From germline, CDR1 is MNHNS and CDR2 SASEGT. This CDR3 is 13 amino acids long.

The rearrangement uses TRBV6-6 and TRBJ2-1, with a possible D match to TRBD1 (5 bases). Trimming removed 2 bases from V and 2 bases from J, with 7 bases in between. The length of the CDR3 is 14 residues. Germline CDR1 reads MNHNY; CDR2 reads SVGAGI (reference sequence). The CDR3, as DNA: TGTGCCAGCAGTTACGACAGCACCTACAATGAGCAGTTCTTC. Translating gives CASSYDSTYNEQFF.

This clonotype was detected many times. The chain has TRBV7-9 and TRBJ1-2; tentative D call: TRBD1 (5 bases). V was clipped by 4 bases and J by 4 bases, with 10 bases between them. The CDR3 runs to 13 residues. Looked up from germline, CDR1 is SEHNR and CDR2 is FQNEAQ (reference sequence). The CDR3 DNA sequence: TGTGCCAGCAGCTCAGCGGGACTCTATGGCTACACCTTC. The encoded protein is CASSSAGLYGYTF.

This chain links TRBV19 with TRBJ1-2, with D tentatively TRBD1 (6 bases). Germline V gene sequence: CDR1 LNHDA, CDR2 SQIVND (reference sequence). The germline V and J ends were trimmed by 3 bases and 7 bases, with 15 bases remaining between them. There are 14 residues in the CDR3. CDR3 sequence: CASSITGGPGGYTF. CDR3 DNA sequence: TGTGCCAGTAGTATTACCGGGGGGCCGGGTGGCTACACCTTC.

This clonotype was counted at least ten times. This sequence joins TRBV30 and TRBJ2-2; D is unresolved. V was trimmed by 2 bases and J by 2 bases, leaving 6 bases between them. CDR1 and CDR2 (germline): GTSNPN, SVGIG (reference sequence). The CDR3 extends over 13 amino acids. CDR3 nucleotide sequence: TGTGCCTGGAGTACCTTAAACACCGGGGAGCTGTTTTTT. It is translated as CAWSTLNTGELFF.

This sequence joins TRBV6-1 and TRBJ2-6; D is uncertain. Germline CDR1 and CDR2: MNHNS and SASEGT. Trimming removed 4 bases from V and 0 bases from J, with 7 bases in between. This CDR3 has 15 residues. CDR3 DNA: TGTGCCAGCAGTGCCTACACCTCTGGGGCCAACGTCCTGACTTTC. It yields the protein CASSAYTSGANVLTF.

The gene calls are TRBV12-3 or TRBV12-4 and TRBJ1-3, with 9 bases matching TRBD1. Unmatched junction bases numbered 5, after V lost 8 bases and J lost 0 bases. There are 15 residues in the CDR3. DNA for the CDR3: TGTGCCAGCGGCAGGGACAGGGTCTCTGGAAACACCATATATTTT. Translating it yields CASGRDRVSGNTIYF.